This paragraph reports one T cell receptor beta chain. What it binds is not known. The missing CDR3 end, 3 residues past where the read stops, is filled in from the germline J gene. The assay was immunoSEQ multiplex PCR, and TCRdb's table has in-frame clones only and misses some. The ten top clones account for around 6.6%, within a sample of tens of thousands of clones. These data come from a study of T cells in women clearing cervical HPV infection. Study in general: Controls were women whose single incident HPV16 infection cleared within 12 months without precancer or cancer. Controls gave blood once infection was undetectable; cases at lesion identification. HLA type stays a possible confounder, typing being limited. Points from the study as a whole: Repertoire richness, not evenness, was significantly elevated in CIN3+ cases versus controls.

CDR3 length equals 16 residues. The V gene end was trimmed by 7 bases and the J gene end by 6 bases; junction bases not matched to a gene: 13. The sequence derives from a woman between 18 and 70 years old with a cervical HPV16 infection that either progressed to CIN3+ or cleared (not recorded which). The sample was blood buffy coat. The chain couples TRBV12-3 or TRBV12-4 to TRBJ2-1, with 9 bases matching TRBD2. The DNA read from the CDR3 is TGTGCCAGCATCTTCGGCGGGGGGGCGAGGAGCAATGAG. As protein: CASIFGGGARSNE. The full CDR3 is CASIFGGGARSNEQFF.